This entry concerns a single T cell receptor beta chain. What this receptor recognizes is not known. No quality values exist for individual bases; no much larger clone is one base distant. The label giving this sample's time point can be read as: baseline before first vaccination. Samples from vaccinated people were obtained from the UK trials COV001 and COV002, which included a single-blind randomized controlled phase 2/3 trial of AZD1222 (ChAdOx1 nCoV-19) in healthy adults. For TCRbeta chain sequencing, PBMC samples from trial participants were taken at day 0 and at day 28 after the second dose. The CDR3 regions of human TCRbeta chains were analyzed by immunosequencing. Per the source publication's procedure: TCRs in the repertoires were compared against a reference library of SARS-CoV-2-specific TCRs that had been generated with the MIRA antigen-specificity platform. Breadth was defined as the fraction of unique TCRs that were SARS-CoV-2-associated. Depth was defined as the fraction of total T cells that were SARS-CoV-2-associated. Each spike-specific TCR was assigned to its reactive spike region and to a CD4 or CD8 class using the MIRA data. Log10-transformed breadth and depth values were compared by one-way ANOVA with Sidak's multiple comparisons tests. This immuneACCESS table, as held by TCRdb, lists in-frame sequences with V and J called but not all clones. Of the missing ones, under half trace to an unresolved V gene in checked studies; the others have no known cause. From that table come the V and J calls and clone size; the DNA was used to work out D and trimming. This sample comprises about 97,000 clones, 88% of them detected only once. Less than 3% of the sample is taken by the ten largest.

The source of the sample is a study of T cell responses to AZD1222 COVID-19 vaccine listed by TCRdb under 2021. As for the study more broadly: Because spike-specific TCR depth and breadth did not differ between the two schedules, AZD1222 recipients who got a second dose at roughly 4 weeks were pooled with those who got a second dose at roughly 12 weeks. A total of 230 or so trial participants underwent TCR sequencing, of whom nearly 210 received two doses of AZD1222 and some 25 received two doses of the MenACWY control vaccine. Enrollment into the trials was organized by age into subgroups of 18-55, 56-69 and 70-plus years, and those subgroups contained about 150, 27 and 61 TCR-sequenced participants, respectively. Beyond this particular receptor, the publication reports: After two AZD1222 doses, spike-specific TCR breadth and depth were significantly higher than at day 0 and than in MenACWY recipients. Most participants were white British and females outnumbered males, and the authors suggested that clonal diversity may have been underestimated. Nearly half of unique spike-specific TCRs reportedly recognized epitopes outside regions mutated in the B.1.351 and B.1.1.7 variants. Vaccine-associated CD4 TCRs spanned the whole spike protein, with dominant responses in regions 160-218 and 743-854. In the small 56-69-year group, the increase in depth fell short of significance, most likely because of low power. Conclusions about previously exposed vaccinees are limited, since just five to seven AZD1222 recipients were seropositive for SARS-CoV-2 at baseline. No day 14 peak-response samples were available, so repertoires were characterized only after the peak T cell response.

Reading from cysteine to phenylalanine, the CDR3 counts 17 amino acids. Only the CDR3 portion is preserved as DNA: 51 bases, with reading frame beginning at the first base. The trim is 5 bases for V and 6 bases for J, with a gap of 23 bases between the germline ends. CDR1 is given as SGHNT and CDR2 as YENEEA, both from the germline V gene. The chain joins TRBV11-3 to TRBJ2-1; TRBD1 might be the D gene, on 7 matching bases. The sample consisted of peripheral blood, taken on day 0 of AZD1222 vaccination. The source of this sequence is an adult in good health. Read as DNA, the sequence is TGTGCCAGCAGCCCCAGGGGGGAAGGACCTTACTTCAATGAGCAGTTCTTC. It translates as CASSPRGEGPYFNEQFF.